This TCR beta chain was documented in a study of human T cells and chemical hapten exposure. CDR1 and CDR2 from the germline V gene are SGHAT and FQNNGV. Trimming took 5 bases from V and 7 from J; bases not matched to a gene: 14. The CDR3 is 16 residues long. TCRdb re-analysed the RACE reads in MiXCR, keeping a single row per CDR3 protein. Among 30,000 to 50,000 distinct CDR3 sequences listed, approximately 11% were seen once. Time point noted: patch test 3, about 24 weeks after DPC sensitization. The sample's treatment: therapeutic diphenylcyclopropenone sensitization with weekly scalp DPC. Whole blood that had not been fractionated was the source of extracted total RNA.

The chain links TRBV11-2 to TRBJ2-1; 7 nucleotides line up with TRBD2. The source is a middle-aged woman with alopecia areata. Some clones in this sample may be carry-over from other donors' samples. The specimen comprised whole blood, sampled in connection with sensitization to the hapten diphenylcyclopropenone (DPC). The CDR3: CASSPGRAGTGNEQFF. The CDR3, as DNA: TGTGCCAGCAGCCCCGGGAGAGCGGGAACGGGGAATGAGCAGTTCTTC.